This T cell receptor beta chain was obtained from a study of blood T cell repertoires in COVID-19. Study at large: Acute and convalescent COVID-19 samples came from the United States, Italy and Spain. T cells, B-cell-depleted T cells, or PBMCs supplied cDNA or gDNA.

In the original analysis: Estimation of nucleated cell counts relied on the amplification of reference gene primers. Generated by immunoSEQ multiplex PCR, the TCRdb table keeps only in-frame clones and is missing some. D and trimming were read from the DNA, whereas the V and J calls and clone size are those reported in that table. This table has 410,000 or so clones, about 88% appearing once. One Seattle source followed patients from active infection through their disease course. Notes on this clone: In the same sample, other DNA sequences code for this CDR3.

Sample: peripheral blood. The receptor was isolated from a woman between 40 and 50 years old with COVID-19, enrolled during active disease.

CDR3 sequence reads: CSVQGNYGYTF. CDR3 in DNA: TGCAGCGTTCAGGGGAACTATGGCTACACCTTC. The rearrangement joins TRBV29-1 to TRBJ1-2, with D possibly matching TRBD1 (6 bases). V shed 5 bases and J shed 2 bases, with 6 bases lying between them. CDR1 and CDR2 from the germline V gene are SQVTM and ANQGSEA. CDR3 length: 11 residues.